This is a list of T cell receptor beta chains from one sample in a study of T cell changes during pregnancy in multiple sclerosis. Using immunoSEQ multiplex PCR, the repertoire was profiled, and TCRdb retains in-frame clones only, with some absent. The table has just under 65,000 clones, 96% seen once; the top ten hold about 2.3%. This sample comprised CD8+ T cells from peripheral blood mononuclear cells, obtained after pregnancy. These receptors all come from a female donor with multiple sclerosis, enrolled in a pregnancy study. The CDR3 runs from the conserved cysteine through the conserved F or W. A D gene is named only where the DNA matches it firmly. Size values are once, few and many counts, or a class for expanded clones, and some rows have none.

D	J	V	size	DNA	CDR3
NA	TRBJ2-2	TRBV6-1	NA	TGTGCCAGCAGTGAAGCCCGGGGAGGCGGGGAGCTGTTTTTT	CASSEARGGGELFF
TRBD1	TRBJ2-2	TRBV25-1	NA	TGTGCCAGCAGGCCATACAGGGGGCCTCCGAACACCGGGGAGCTGTTTTTT	CASRPYRGPPNTGELFF
NA	TRBJ1-2	TRBV14	NA	TGTGCCAGCAGCCAAGTCCACAGGAGCTCTGGCTACACCTTC	CASSQVHRSSGYTF
NA	TRBJ1-2	TRBV6-5	NA	TGTGCCAGCAGTTCGCTGGGTCACCCCCGGGATGGCTACACCTTC	CASSSLGHPRDGYTF
NA	TRBJ2-1	TRBV10-3	NA	TGTGCCATCAGTGAGCAGGGAAATGAGCAGTTCTTC	CAISEQGNEQFF
TRBD1	TRBJ2-7	TRBV19	NA	TGTGCCAGTAGTACCACAGGGGATGGCTACTACGAGCAGTACTTC	CASSTTGDGYYEQYF
NA	TRBJ2-2	TRBV19	NA	TGTGCCAGTAGTCCGAGTTACAGGGATTTTCGGGAGCTGTTTTTT	CASSPSYRDFRELFF
TRBD1	TRBJ1-1	TRBV19	NA	TGTGCCAGTAGTCTGTTCGGACAGGGGAACACTGAAGCTTTCTTT	CASSLFGQGNTEAFF
NA	TRBJ1-5	TRBV2	once	TGTGCCAGCAGGATACGGGGGGCACATCAGCCCCAGCATTTT	CASRIRGAHQPQHF
NA	TRBJ1-1	TRBV27	NA	TGTGCCAGCAGTTTAACAACAGGGAACACTGAAGCTTTCTTT	CASSLTTGNTEAFF
NA	TRBJ2-7	TRBV5-1	NA	TGCGCCAGCAGCTTGGGTCGGGGGTTGGCTACCTACGAGCAGTACTTC	CASSLGRGLATYEQYF
NA	TRBJ2-1	TRBV9	NA	TGTGCCAGCAGCCTCTACAGAACAGGTAGCTCCTACAATGAGCAGTTCTTC	CASSLYRTGSSYNEQFF
NA	TRBJ2-1	TRBV4-2	NA	TGTGCCAGCAGCTACCTTGGGGGCGATGGGAGTGAGCAGTTCTTC	CASSYLGGDGSEQFF
NA	TRBJ1-1	TRBV11-2	NA	TGTGCCAGCACCCAGGGTGGGAACACTGAAGCTTTCTTT	CASTQGGNTEAFF
NA	TRBJ1-5	TRBV19	NA	TGTGCCAGTAGTATAGGTTCGCAGCCCCAGCATTTT	CASSIGSQPQHF
NA	TRBJ1-5	TRBV28	NA	TGTGCCAGCAACCCGCAGGGGAATAGCAATCAGCCCCAGCATTTT	CASNPQGNSNQPQHF
NA	TRBJ1-1	TRBV27	NA	TGTGCCAGCAGTTTCGGGACACTGAACACTGAAGCTTTCTTT	CASSFGTLNTEAFF
TRBD2	TRBJ2-1	TRBV5-1	NA	TGCGCCAGCAGTCGCCTTCTAGCGGGAGTACACAATGAGCAGTTCTTC	CASSRLLAGVHNEQFF
NA	TRBJ2-7	TRBV6-6	NA	TGTGCCAGCAGTTACTCGGGCGGGGTCTACGAGCAGTACTTC	CASSYSGGVYEQYF
TRBD2	TRBJ2-2	TRBV27	once	TGTGCCAGCAGTTTAATAGCGGGCACCGGGGAGCTGTTTTTT	CASSLIAGTGELFF
NA	TRBJ1-5	TRBV7-9	NA	TGTGCCAGCAGCTTATGGTACTCGGAGCCCCAGCATTTT	CASSLWYSEPQHF
NA	TRBJ2-1	TRBV10-3	NA	TGTGCCATCAGTGAGACCCCCGGGGGTCCGAATGAGCAGTTCTTC	CAISETPGGPNEQFF
NA	TRBJ1-3	TRBV10-3	once	TGTGCCATCAGCGTGGGGGGTGACTCTGGAAACACCATATATTTT	CAISVGGDSGNTIYF
NA	TRBJ2-7	TRBV4-3	NA	TGCGCCAGCAGCCCGTCCGACAGCCACCACGACGAGCAGTACTTC	CASSPSDSHHDEQYF
TRBD2	TRBJ2-1	TRBV7-6	NA	TGTGCCAGCAGCTTTAACCTAGCGGGAGGCGAGCAGTTCTTC	CASSFNLAGGEQFF
NA	TRBJ1-1	TRBV19	NA	TGTGCCACCAGCCGGAGTTCGAACACTGAAGCTTTCTTT	CATSRSSNTEAFF
TRBD1	TRBJ1-1	TRBV5-4	NA	TGTGCCAGCAGCTTTGTTGAGGGGGCCGAAGCTTTCTTT	CASSFVEGAEAFF
TRBD2	TRBJ2-7	TRBV27	NA	TGTGCCAGCAGTCACGGGGGGAACGAGCAGTACTTC	CASSHGGNEQYF
NA	TRBJ1-1	TRBV27	NA	TGTGCCAGCAGTTTATCCACGGGACATCGTGAAGCTTTCTTT	CASSLSTGHREAFF
NA	TRBJ2-3	TRBV6-5	NA	TGTGCCAGCAGTTACGGCAGGGGTTTCCCAGATACGCAGTATTTT	CASSYGRGFPDTQYF
TRBD1	TRBJ2-3	TRBV15	NA	TGTGCCACCAGCAATCCCGGGACAGGGCCCACAGATACGCAGTATTTT	CATSNPGTGPTDTQYF
NA	TRBJ2-7	TRBV27	NA	TGTGCCAGCAGTTCAACTAGGGATGGGGACGAGCAGTACTTC	CASSSTRDGDEQYF
TRBD2	TRBJ2-1	TRBV11-2	NA	TGTGCCAGCAGCTTCATTAGCGGGAGTGGTGGGGAGCAGTTCTTC	CASSFISGSGGEQFF
TRBD1	TRBJ2-7	TRBV6-5	NA	TGTGCCAGCAGAATACCCGGGACAGGGAACGAGCAGTACTTC	CASRIPGTGNEQYF
TRBD2	TRBJ2-1	TRBV5-1	once	TGCGCCAGCAGCTTGGGACTAGCGGTCCTTGAGCAGTTCTTC	CASSLGLAVLEQFF
NA	TRBJ2-1	TRBV4-3	NA	TGCGCCAGCAGCCGAGGGGACTCTTACAATGAGCAGTTCTTC	CASSRGDSYNEQFF
TRBD1	TRBJ2-2	TRBV10-3	NA	TGTGCCATCAGTGAGTCTTCGGGACAGGGGGCTGACGGGGAGCTGTTTTTT	CAISESSGQGADGELFF
NA	TRBJ2-7	TRBV4-3	NA	TGCGCCAGCAGCCCGGGGGTAGGAACCTACGAGCAGTACTTC	CASSPGVGTYEQYF
TRBD1	TRBJ2-7	TRBV28	once	TGTGCCAGCACCCAAAACAGGGGGCTTTACGAGCAGTACTTC	CASTQNRGLYEQYF
TRBD2	TRBJ2-2	TRBV7-9	NA	TGTGCCAGCAGGGCTTTTTTAGCGGGAGTCACCGGGGAGCTGTTTTTT	CASRAFLAGVTGELFF
TRBD2	TRBJ2-1	TRBV7-7	NA	TGTGCTAGCAGTCCGGGACTATCCTACAATGAGCAGTTCTTC	CASSPGLSYNEQFF
NA	TRBJ2-3	TRBV27	NA	TGTGCCAGCAGTTTAGTCAGGACAGTCACAGATACGCAGTATTTT	CASSLVRTVTDTQYF
NA	TRBJ2-3	TRBV7-5	NA	NA	CARSLFGGGNIDTQYF
TRBD2	TRBJ2-2	TRBV7-9	NA	TGTGCCAGCAGCTCAGGACTAGCGGGACTGAACACCGGGGAGCTGTTTTTT	CASSSGLAGLNTGELFF
TRBD1	TRBJ1-1	TRBV7-9	NA	TGTGCCACCTCCACAGGGGACCCTGAAGCTTTCTTT	CATSTGDPEAFF
TRBD2	TRBJ2-1	TRBV19	NA	TGTGCCAGTAGTATAGTCGGGAGGGCCCACAATGAGCAGTTCTTC	CASSIVGRAHNEQFF
TRBD2	TRBJ2-1	TRBV5-1	NA	TGCGCCAGCAGCCGATACCGACTAGCGGGGTCCAATGAGCAGTTCTTC	CASSRYRLAGSNEQFF
NA	TRBJ2-3	TRBV4-2	NA	TGTGCCAGCAGCCAAGATACTAGCACAGATACGCAGTATTTT	CASSQDTSTDTQYF
NA	TRBJ2-7	TRBV6-5	once	TGTGCCAGCAGCGACGGCCAGGGGTACGAGCAGTACTTC	CASSDGQGYEQYF